This T cell receptor (beta chain) was profiled in a study of sequential checkpoint blockade in melanoma. Study overall: First-line arms were nivolumab then ipilimumab, or the reverse, randomized 1:1. After both sequences, patients received maintenance nivolumab.

Treatment reported: randomized to nivolumab then ipilimumab (arm A) or the reverse (arm B). Sorted cells were live CD3+CD8+, lacking CD19 and CD56, from PBMCs. Assay: immunoSEQ multiplex PCR; the TCRdb copy retains only in-frame clones and omits some. Among about 22,000 clones listed, roughly 80% were seen once. The CDR3 length is 15 residues. Unmatched junction bases numbered 6, after V lost 1 base and J lost 5 bases. Germline V gene data show CDR1 as LGHNA and CDR2 as YNFKEQ. The count of this clone is one. This TCR was recovered from a human donor with melanoma. The rearrangement uses TRBV4-2 and TRBJ2-7, with 9 bases lining up with TRBD2. Source: CD8+ T cells sorted from blood (inferred from file names), taken from a patient given nivolumab and ipilimumab in sequence. The CDR3 loop is CASSQGLAGLNEQYF. The CDR3 bases are TGTGCCAGCAGCCAAGGGCTAGCGGGACTGAACGAGCAGTACTTC.